The rows below give T cell receptor beta chains drawn from one sample of a study of blood T cell repertoires in COVID-19. Method: immunoSEQ multiplex PCR; TCRdb's copy keeps in-frame clones and lacks some. The sample includes about 350,000 clones, about 88% of them seen just once. The sample consisted of peripheral blood. The receptor source for this set is a woman aged 70-85 years with COVID-19, enrolled during active disease. CDR3s include the opening cysteine and the closing phenylalanine or tryptophan. A D gene is named only where the DNA matches it firmly. The listing skips clone size in some rows; elsewhere it reads once, few, many or a size class.

cdr3_nt | cdr3_aa | clone_size | j_call | cdr3_length | v_call | d_call
TGTGCCAGCAGCTTGGGGGGGGATAACTATGGCTACACCTTC | CASSLGGDNYGYTF | - | TRBJ1-2 | 14 | TRBV5-4 | -
TGTGCCAGCAGCGCCGACCGGGGAATAAGCTATGGCTACACCTTC | CASSADRGISYGYTF | - | TRBJ1-2 | 15 | TRBV2 | -
TGTGCCAGCAGCTTAGCGGATACAGGGGGTTATGAGCAGTTCTTC | CASSLADTGGYEQFF | - | TRBJ2-1 | 15 | TRBV7-8 | TRBD1
TGTGCCAGCAGCTTAGATGGGCGGGGATGGGGCCGAGAGACCCAGTACTTC | CASSLDGRGWGRETQYF | - | TRBJ2-5 | 17 | TRBV7-2 | -
TGTGCCAGCAGCAAACGGACTAGCGGGGAACAGAACTACAATGAGCAGTTCTTC | CASSKRTSGEQNYNEQFF | once | TRBJ2-1 | 18 | TRBV7-9 | TRBD2
TGTGCCAGCACAACTCTAACAGGTTCCAACTATGGCTACACCTTC | CASTTLTGSNYGYTF | - | TRBJ1-2 | 15 | TRBV28 | -
TGCGCCAGCAGCTCCTGGACAGGGAAAGACGAGCAGTACTTC | CASSSWTGKDEQYF | - | TRBJ2-7 | 14 | TRBV5-1 | TRBD1
TGTGCCAGCTCACCGTCAAACCTACCCAACTATGGCTACACCTTC | CASSPSNLPNYGYTF | - | TRBJ1-2 | 15 | TRBV18 | -
TGCAGCGTTGTCTCCGAGACCCAGTACTTC | CSVVSETQYF | - | TRBJ2-5 | 10 | TRBV29-1 | -
TGTGCCAGCAGTGAAGCTGGGACAGTTGGAAAACTGTTTTTT | CASSEAGTVGKLFF | - | TRBJ1-4 | 14 | TRBV2 | TRBD1
TGTGCCAGCAGTGAATCTGGACAGGGCCGGGGCTACACCTTC | CASSESGQGRGYTF | - | TRBJ1-2 | 14 | TRBV25-1 | TRBD1
TGTGCCAGCAGCCCACAGGGGCGCATAATCTCTGGAAACACCATATATTTT | CASSPQGRIISGNTIYF | - | TRBJ1-3 | 17 | TRBV7-2 | TRBD1
TGTGCCAGCGGGGCCGAGAACTATCATGGCTACACCTTC | CASGAENYHGYTF | - | TRBJ1-2 | 13 | TRBV27 | -
TGTGCCAGCAGCTTATCAGGGGGGTACGAGCAGTACTTC | CASSLSGGYEQYF | - | TRBJ2-7 | 13 | TRBV7-2 | -
TGTGCCAGCAGCCCGGGACAGGGGAATCAGCCCCAGCATTTT | CASSPGQGNQPQHF | few | TRBJ1-5 | 14 | TRBV21-1 | -
TGTGCCAGCAGCGAGAGCTCTGGGGCCAACGTCCTGACTTTC | CASSESSGANVLTF | - | TRBJ2-6 | 14 | TRBV5-8 | -
TGTGCCAGTACGGTTAACTCTGGAAACACCATATATTTT | CASTVNSGNTIYF | - | TRBJ1-3 | 13 | TRBV19 | -
TGTGCCAGCAGCCCCTCCGGGGGAGGAGGGTCACCCCTCCACTTT | CASSPSGGGGSPLHF | - | TRBJ1-6 | 15 | TRBV9 | -
TGTGCCAGCAGTGAAGCGGGACAGGGGGCATTACACGAGCAGTACTTC | CASSEAGQGALHEQYF | - | TRBJ2-7 | 16 | TRBV2 | TRBD1
TGTGCCAGCAGCTTACAGGTCCAAGAGACCCAGTACTTC | CASSLQVQETQYF | - | TRBJ2-5 | 13 | TRBV7-9 | -
TGTGCCAGCACCATACCTACTAGCGGGGAGACCCAGTACTTC | CASTIPTSGETQYF | - | TRBJ2-5 | 14 | TRBV2 | TRBD2
TGCGCCAGCAGCCATCCCGGGACAGGGAATGTCCGGGGCTACACCTTC | CASSHPGTGNVRGYTF | - | TRBJ1-2 | 16 | TRBV4-1 | TRBD1
TGTGCCAGCAGCTGGGACAGGGGACTTTCACCCCTCCACTTT | CASSWDRGLSPLHF | - | TRBJ1-6 | 14 | TRBV5-6 | TRBD1
TGTGCCAGCAGCCAAGATCAGAGGACTTCTAATGAAAAACTGTTTTTT | CASSQDQRTSNEKLFF | - | TRBJ1-4 | 16 | TRBV4-2 | -
TGTGCCAGCAGCTTATTACAGGGGAAAGCCTATGGCTACACCTTC | CASSLLQGKAYGYTF | - | TRBJ1-2 | 15 | TRBV7-9 | TRBD1
TGTGCCTGGAGTGCCGGGACTAGCGGGGGTCAAGAGACCCAGTACTTC | CAWSAGTSGGQETQYF | - | TRBJ2-5 | 16 | TRBV30 | TRBD2
TGTGCCAGCAGCTACCGACTAGACGAGGTCAAAAACATTCAGTACTTC | CASSYRLDEVKNIQYF | - | TRBJ2-4 | 16 | TRBV28 | -
TGTGCCAGCAGCCAAGATCGGGGGGGGTTGGGGCCCCAGCATTTT | CASSQDRGGLGPQHF | - | TRBJ1-5 | 15 | TRBV4-2 | -
TGTGCTAGTGGTTTACAGGGGGCTGGCACTGAAGCTTTCTTT | CASGLQGAGTEAFF | - | TRBJ1-1 | 14 | TRBV12-5 | TRBD1
TGTGCCAGCAGCTTCGCCCCGGTGATCGCCCTTAACTATGGCTACACCTTC | CASSFAPVIALNYGYTF | - | TRBJ1-2 | 17 | TRBV7-9 | -
TGTGCCAGCAGCTTGACAGGGTTGGCCACTGAAGCTTTCTTT | CASSLTGLATEAFF | - | TRBJ1-1 | 14 | TRBV11-2 | TRBD1
TGTGCCAGCAGCAAAGATCCGACTGAAGCTTTCTTT | CASSKDPTEAFF | - | TRBJ1-1 | 12 | TRBV21-1 | -
TGTGCCACCAGTGATCCTAGCTCCTACGAGCAGTACTTC | CATSDPSSYEQYF | - | TRBJ2-7 | 13 | TRBV24-1 | -
TGCAGCGCCTGGGCGGGGGAAGCTTTCTTT | CSAWAGEAFF | - | TRBJ1-1 | 10 | TRBV29-1 | -
TGTGCCAGCAGCGACGGACTAGCGGGGGCCTTCACAGATACGCAGTATTTT | CASSDGLAGAFTDTQYF | - | TRBJ2-3 | 17 | TRBV7-2 | TRBD2
TGTGCCAGCTCACCACGGGAGACTAACTATGGCTACACCTTC | CASSPRETNYGYTF | - | TRBJ1-2 | 14 | TRBV18 | -
TGTGCCAGCAGCACCCGGACTAGCGGGGGGGTCTTTATGACCGGGGAGCTGTTTTTT | CASSTRTSGGVFMTGELFF | - | TRBJ2-2 | 19 | TRBV7-2 | TRBD2
TGTGCTAGTGGTTTGGTATACACAGGGACAGGGGGCCACGAGCAGTACTTC | CASGLVYTGTGGHEQYF | - | TRBJ2-7 | 17 | TRBV12-5 | TRBD1
TGCGCCAGCAGCGCTGGGACAGCTAACTATGGCTACACCTTC | CASSAGTANYGYTF | - | TRBJ1-2 | 14 | TRBV5-1 | TRBD1
TGCGCCAGCAGCCAAGATCCGGGGATCGAGACCCAGTACTTC | CASSQDPGIETQYF | - | TRBJ2-5 | 14 | TRBV4-1 | -
TGTGCCAGCAGTCCCCAGCGGGGACCCTACGAGCAGTACTTC | CASSPQRGPYEQYF | once | TRBJ2-7 | 14 | TRBV6-5 | TRBD2
TGTGCCAGCAGTTTTGCGGCAGACTACGAGCAGTACTTC | CASSFAADYEQYF | - | TRBJ2-7 | 13 | TRBV27 | -
TGTGCCAGCAGTTCAACAGGGGGTACTGAAGCTTTCTTT | CASSSTGGTEAFF | - | TRBJ1-1 | 13 | TRBV6-5 | TRBD1
TGTGCCAGCAGGCCCGAAGGGGTTGAAACCGGGGAGCTGTTTTTT | CASRPEGVETGELFF | - | TRBJ2-2 | 15 | TRBV6-4 | -